The rows below give T cell receptor beta chains drawn from one sample of a study of cytomegalovirus exposure and HLA in healthy donors. Assay used: immunoSEQ multiplex PCR; TCRdb lists only in-frame clones, some missing. Of 100,000 to 150,000 clones listed, about 87% are singletons. The sample comprised PBMCs. All receptors come from a woman younger than 35 in good health and CMV-seronegative. Both conserved end residues are part of each CDR3. D genes are given only for firm matches. Part of the rows lack a size; the others show once, few, many or a class for expanded clones.

clone_size j_call d_call v_call cdr3_aa cdr3_nt
- TRBJ2-7 TRBD1 TRBV5-6 CASSLGQGAHLLGEQYF TGTGCCAGCAGCTTGGGACAGGGGGCGCATTTGTTAGGAGAGCAGTACTTC
- TRBJ2-7 - TRBV2 CASRDQGPSSYEQYF TGTGCCAGCAGGGATCAGGGCCCCTCTTCCTACGAGCAGTACTTC
- TRBJ1-4 - TRBV27 CASMAGTHEKLFF TGTGCCAGCATGGCGGGGACGCATGAAAAACTGTTTTTT
- TRBJ1-1 - TRBV6-1 CASSDVGTPNTEAFF TGTGCCAGCAGTGACGTGGGGACACCGAACACTGAAGCTTTCTTT
- TRBJ1-2 - TRBV15 CATSRGGGRGVGYGYTF TGTGCCACCAGCAGGGGGGGAGGACGAGGGGTCGGCTATGGCTACACCTTC
- TRBJ1-2 TRBD1 TRBV5-1 CASSRDRGLAGYTF TGCGCCAGCAGCAGGGACAGGGGGCTGGCTGGCTACACCTTC
- TRBJ2-5 - TRBV15 CATSRGQGSFQETQYF TGTGCCACCAGCAGAGGGCAGGGGTCCTTCCAAGAGACCCAGTACTTC
- TRBJ2-3 - TRBV6-5 CASSSDRLTDTQYF TGTGCCAGCAGTTCCGACAGACTCACAGATACGCAGTATTTT
- TRBJ2-1 - TRBV4-1 CASSQPTESNEQFF TGCGCCAGCAGCCAACCGACAGAAAGCAATGAGCAGTTCTTC
- TRBJ2-3 TRBD2 TRBV20-1 CSAGRADTQYF TGCAGTGCGGGGAGGGCTGATACGCAGTATTTT
- TRBJ2-7 TRBD1 TRBV7-6 CASSLATGTGVYEQYF TGTGCCAGCAGCTTAGCGACCGGGACAGGGGTCTACGAGCAGTACTTC
once TRBJ1-5 - TRBV28 CASSLPYYYLQPQHF TGTGCCAGCAGTTTACCGTACTATTATCTTCAGCCCCAGCATTTT
- TRBJ1-2 TRBD1 TRBV19 CASSPSGQGVAGYTF TGTGCCAGTAGTCCCTCCGGACAGGGCGTGGCTGGCTACACCTTC
- TRBJ1-5 - TRBV4-2 CASSQDYQRVQPQHF TGTGCCAGCAGCCAAGATTATCAGAGGGTTCAGCCCCAGCATTTT
- TRBJ1-2 TRBD1 TRBV2 CASPPRGLHGYTF TGTGCCAGCCCCCCCAGGGGGCTTCATGGCTACACCTTC
- TRBJ2-1 TRBD2 TRBV6-5 CASSYTRLAADNEQFF TGTGCCAGCAGTTACACCAGGCTAGCGGCGGACAATGAGCAGTTCTTC
- TRBJ1-3 - TRBV4-1 CASSPDGSSGNTIYF TGCGCCAGCAGCCCGGATGGGAGCTCTGGAAACACCATATATTTT
- TRBJ2-1 TRBD2 TRBV7-6 CASSPSSGEIFEQFF TGTGCCAGCAGCCCCTCTAGCGGGGAGATTTTTGAGCAGTTCTTC
- TRBJ1-1 - TRBV5-1 CASSLSGRRSTEAFF TGCGCCAGCAGCTTGAGTGGTCGGAGGTCCACTGAAGCTTTCTTT
- TRBJ1-2 - TRBV2 CASSALLGQFYYGYTF TGTGCCAGCAGTGCGTTGTTAGGACAGTTTTACTATGGCTACACCTTC
- TRBJ2-3 TRBD2 TRBV7-2 CASSSVYREAGTDTQYF TGTGCCAGCAGCTCAGTATATCGGGAGGCGGGGACAGATACGCAGTATTTT
- TRBJ1-2 TRBD1 TRBV5-1 CASSHLQGDTYGYTF TGCGCCAGCAGCCATCTACAGGGGGACACCTATGGCTACACCTTC
- TRBJ1-3 TRBD1 TRBV15 CATSRNRGSGNTIYF TGTGCCACCAGTAGGAACAGGGGCTCTGGAAACACCATATATTTT
- TRBJ2-7 - TRBV28 CASSDPDSYSSYEQYF TGTGCCAGCAGCGACCCCGACTCTTACTCCTCCTACGAGCAGTACTTC
- TRBJ2-3 - TRBV5-1 CASSLGGLTDTQYF TGCGCCAGCAGCTTGGGTGGCCTCACAGATACGCAGTATTTT
- TRBJ2-2 TRBD2 TRBV9 CASSPWTSGTNTGELFF TGTGCCAGCAGCCCCTGGACTAGCGGGACGAACACCGGGGAGCTGTTTTTT
- TRBJ2-5 - TRBV2 CASSVPGGETQYF TGTGCCAGCAGTGTGCCGGGTGGGGAGACCCAGTACTTC
- TRBJ2-5 - TRBV7-2 CASSQGGLAETQYF TGTGCCAGCAGCCAAGGTGGGCTTGCGGAGACCCAGTACTTC
- TRBJ1-4 TRBD1 TRBV5-8 CASSLGTDRGNEKLFF TGTGCCAGCAGCTTGGGAACCGACAGGGGAAACGAAAAACTGTTTTTT
- TRBJ1-1 - TRBV6-6 CASSYFDRLNTEAFF TGTGCCAGCAGTTACTTTGACAGACTGAACACTGAAGCTTTCTTT
- TRBJ2-7 - TRBV6-5 CASSNTYEQYF TGTGCCAGCAGTAACACCTACGAGCAGTACTTC
- TRBJ1-5 - TRBV7-8 CASSFQENQPQHF TGTGCCAGCAGCTTTCAGGAAAATCAGCCCCAGCATTTT
- TRBJ2-7 TRBD2 TRBV11-2 CASSLGPSGRAYEQYF TGTGCCAGCAGCTTAGGCCCTAGCGGGAGGGCCTACGAGCAGTACTTC
- TRBJ2-5 TRBD1 TRBV10-2 CASGTGKIETQYF TGCGCCAGCGGGACAGGGAAGATAGAGACCCAGTACTTC
- TRBJ1-5 - TRBV5-8 CASSFYSGFQPQHF TGTGCCAGCAGCTTCTACTCAGGGTTTCAGCCCCAGCATTTT
- TRBJ1-4 TRBD1 TRBV4-3 CASSQVMDRVEEKLFF TGCGCCAGCAGCCAAGTGATGGACAGGGTAGAGGAAAAACTGTTTTTT
- TRBJ2-2 - TRBV4-3 CASSQAGGLGTGELFF TGCGCCAGCAGCCAAGCCGGGGGGCTCGGCACCGGGGAGCTGTTTTTT
- TRBJ2-7 - TRBV28 CASSGGREQYF TGTGCCAGCTCCGGGGGGCGCGAGCAGTACTTC
once TRBJ1-5 - TRBV5-1 CASSPTDSQNQPQHF TGCGCCAGCAGCCCGACAGACAGCCAGAATCAGCCCCAGCATTTT
- TRBJ1-4 - TRBV19 CASSSGAREKLFF TGTGCCAGTAGTAGTGGGGCCCGCGAAAAACTGTTTTTT
- TRBJ1-5 - TRBV10-2 CASRPGGAGSNQPQHF TGCGCCAGCAGACCTGGCGGAGCGGGGAGCAATCAGCCCCAGCATTTT
- TRBJ1-5 - TRBV5-8 CASSLYQGGVRGNQPQHF TGTGCCAGCAGCTTGTACCAGGGAGGAGTTCGCGGCAATCAGCCCCAGCATTTT
- TRBJ1-4 - TRBV6-5 CASSYGGATNEKLFF TGTGCCAGCAGTTACGGCGGAGCAACTAATGAAAAACTGTTTTTT
- TRBJ2-1 TRBD2 TRBV6-6 CASSYATSGPSNEQFF TGTGCCAGCAGTTACGCGACTAGCGGCCCTTCCAATGAGCAGTTCTTC
- TRBJ1-2 - TRBV25-1 CASSEGPAYGYTF TGTGCCAGCAGTGAAGGGCCAGCCTATGGCTACACCTTC
- TRBJ1-1 TRBD1 TRBV5-4 CASSTGTGEAFF TGTGCCAGCAGCACAGGGACAGGGGAAGCTTTCTTT
once TRBJ2-7 - TRBV4-1 CASSQDPTYEQYF TGCGCCAGCAGCCAAGACCCGACTTACGAGCAGTACTTC
- TRBJ2-1 - TRBV5-1 CASSLANPRVHEQFF TGCGCCAGCAGCTTGGCAAACCCCAGGGTCCATGAGCAGTTCTTC
once TRBJ1-6 TRBD1 TRBV30 CAWGGQSYNSPLHF TGTGCCTGGGGGGGACAGTCCTATAATTCACCCCTCCACTTT
- TRBJ1-1 - TRBV6-5 CASSTGGAWTAFF TGTGCCAGCAGCACCGGGGGGGCATGGACGGCTTTCTTT
- TRBJ1-1 TRBD1 TRBV19 CASRGGQPNTEAFF TGTGCCAGTAGGGGGGGACAGCCCAACACTGAAGCTTTCTTT
- TRBJ1-5 TRBD1 TRBV28 CASSFHRGASNQPQHF TGTGCCAGCAGTTTTCACAGGGGTGCTAGCAATCAGCCCCAGCATTTT
- TRBJ2-3 TRBD1 TRBV7-8 CASSQKDRANTDTQYF TGTGCCAGCAGCCAGAAGGACAGGGCCAACACAGATACGCAGTATTTT
- TRBJ2-1 - TRBV2 CASSLSSYNEQFF TGTGCCAGCAGCCTAAGCTCCTACAATGAGCAGTTCTTC
- TRBJ2-5 - TRBV6-5 CASSYSAGQETQYF TGTGCCAGCAGTTACTCAGCGGGCCAAGAGACCCAGTACTTC
once TRBJ2-3 - TRBV6-5 CASSYLLGTDTQYF TGTGCCAGCAGTTACCTCCTCGGGACAGATACGCAGTATTTT